This T cell receptor beta chain was found in a study of shared clonotypes between healthy human individuals. Study-wide results and caveats: Relative to their counterparts shared across all four donors, non-shared clonotypes exhibited diminished generation probabilities.

Note on this clone: Its antigen is currently unknown.

Every one of the donors was a Caucasian adult that lived in Nashville, Tennessee. Each subset's genomic DNA was shared equally among a number of immunoSEQ plates. This table comes from immunoSEQ multiplex PCR, and its TCRdb copy is limited to in-frame clones, with some not included. This table holds some 2,100,000 clones, under 97% found once. This TCR was recovered from a man younger than 30 in good health. The sequenced sample consisted of naive CD4+ T cells sorted from blood. Regarding subset: CD45RA+ positively selected.

The CDR3 sequence is CASSSRGGSLYNEQFF. For the CDR3, the DNA is TGCGCCAGCAGCTCCCGCGGGGGGTCTCTGTACAATGAGCAGTTCTTC. The chain is built from TRBV5-1 and TRBJ2-1, with 8 positions matching TRBD2. V was pared by 3 bases and J by 4 bases, with 9 bases of the junction left unmatched. The CDR3 sequence is 16 residues long. The germline V gene encodes CDR1 SGHRS and CDR2 YFSETQ.